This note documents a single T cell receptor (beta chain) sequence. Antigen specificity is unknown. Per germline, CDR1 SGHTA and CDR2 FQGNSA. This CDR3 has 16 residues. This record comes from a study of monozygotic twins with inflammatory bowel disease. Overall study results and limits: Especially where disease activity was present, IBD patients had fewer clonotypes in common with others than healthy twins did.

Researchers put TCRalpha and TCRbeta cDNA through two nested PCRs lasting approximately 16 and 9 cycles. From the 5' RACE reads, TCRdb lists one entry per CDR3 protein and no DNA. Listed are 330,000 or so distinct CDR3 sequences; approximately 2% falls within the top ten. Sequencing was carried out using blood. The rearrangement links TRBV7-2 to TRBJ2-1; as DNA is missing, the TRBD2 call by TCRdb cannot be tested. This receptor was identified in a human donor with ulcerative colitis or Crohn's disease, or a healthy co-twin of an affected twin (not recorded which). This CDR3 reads CASSSRARGSYNEQFF.